This TCR beta chain was retrieved from a study of blood T cell repertoires in COVID-19. Sequenced by immunoSEQ multiplex PCR; TCRdb stores in-frame clones only, minus some. The sample records 95,000 to 110,000 clones, approximately 90% being singletons. Sample: peripheral blood. The source is a man aged 45 to 65 with active or convalescent COVID-19.

The CDR3 DNA follows: TGTGCCAGCAGCCGACTAGAGGCTTACAATGAGCAGTTCTTC. Amino acids: CASSRLEAYNEQFF. The chain employs TRBV3-1 (or the pseudogene TRBV3-2) and TRBJ2-1, with D possibly matching TRBD2 (6 bases). V shed 4 bases and J shed 4 bases, with 11 bases lying between them. Germline loops: CDR1 LGHDT, CDR2 YNNKEL (reference sequence). CDR3 length: 14 amino acids.